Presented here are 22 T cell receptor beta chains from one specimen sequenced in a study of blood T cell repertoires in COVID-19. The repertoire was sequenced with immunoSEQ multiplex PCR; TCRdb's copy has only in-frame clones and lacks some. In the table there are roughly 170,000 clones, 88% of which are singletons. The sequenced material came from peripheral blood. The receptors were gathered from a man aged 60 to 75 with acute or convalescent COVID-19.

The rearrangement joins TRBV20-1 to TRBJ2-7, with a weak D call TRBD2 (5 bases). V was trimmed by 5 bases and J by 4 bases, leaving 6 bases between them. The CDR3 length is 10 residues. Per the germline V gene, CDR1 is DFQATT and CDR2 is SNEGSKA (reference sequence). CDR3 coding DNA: TGCAGTGCTGGGGAGTACGAGCAGTACTTC. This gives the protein CSAGEYEQYF.

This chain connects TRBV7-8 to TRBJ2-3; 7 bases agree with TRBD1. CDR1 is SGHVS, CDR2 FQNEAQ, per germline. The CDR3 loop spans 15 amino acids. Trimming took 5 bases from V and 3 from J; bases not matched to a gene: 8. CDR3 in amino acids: CASSHRDSGTDTQYF. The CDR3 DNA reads TGTGCCAGCAGCCATCGGGACAGTGGTACAGATACGCAGTATTTT.

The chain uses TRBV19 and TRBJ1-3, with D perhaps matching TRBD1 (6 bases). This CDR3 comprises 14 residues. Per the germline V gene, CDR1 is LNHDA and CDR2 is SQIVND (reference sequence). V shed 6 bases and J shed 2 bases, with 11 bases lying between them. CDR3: CASSSGTTGNTIYF. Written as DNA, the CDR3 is TGTGCCAGTAGCTCCGGGACAACTGGAAACACCATATATTTT.

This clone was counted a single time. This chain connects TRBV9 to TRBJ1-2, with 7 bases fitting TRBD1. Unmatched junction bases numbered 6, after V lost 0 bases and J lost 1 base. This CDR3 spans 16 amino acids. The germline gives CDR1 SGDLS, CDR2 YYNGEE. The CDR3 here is CASSVDGTAGNYGYTF. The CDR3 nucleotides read TGTGCCAGCAGCGTAGATGGGACAGCCGGTAACTATGGCTACACCTTC. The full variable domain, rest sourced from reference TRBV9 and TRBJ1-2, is DSGVTQTPKHLITATGQRVTLRCSPRSGDLSVYWYQQSLDQGLQFLIQYYNGEERAKGNILERFSAQQFPDLHSELNLSSLELGDSALYFCASSVDGTAGNYGYTFGSGTRLTVV.

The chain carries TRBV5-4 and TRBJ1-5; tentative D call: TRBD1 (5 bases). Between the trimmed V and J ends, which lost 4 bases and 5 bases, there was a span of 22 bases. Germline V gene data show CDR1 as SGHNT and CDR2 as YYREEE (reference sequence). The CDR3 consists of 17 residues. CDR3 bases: TGTGCCAGCAGCCGTAGGTCGGGAGTGGGGGTGGATCAGCCCCAGCATTTT. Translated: CASSRRSGVGVDQPQHF. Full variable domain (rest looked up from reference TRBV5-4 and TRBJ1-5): ETGVTQSPTHLIKTRGQQVTLRCSSQSGHNTVSWYQQALGQGPQFIFQYYREEENGRGNFPPRFSGLQFPNYSSELNVNALELDDSALYLCASSRRSGVGVDQPQHFGDGTRLSIL.

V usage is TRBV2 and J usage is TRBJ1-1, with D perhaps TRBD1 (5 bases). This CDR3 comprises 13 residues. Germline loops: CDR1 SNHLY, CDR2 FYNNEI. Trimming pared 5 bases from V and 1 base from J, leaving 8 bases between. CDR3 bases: TGTGCCAGCAGTTTAGGGGAGAACACTGAAGCTTTCTTT. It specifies CASSLGENTEAFF.

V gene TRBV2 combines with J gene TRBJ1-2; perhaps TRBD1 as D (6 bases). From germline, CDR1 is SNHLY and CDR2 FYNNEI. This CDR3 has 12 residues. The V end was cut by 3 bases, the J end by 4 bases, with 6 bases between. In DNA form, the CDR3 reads TGTGCCAGCAGTGACAGGGGCTATGGCTACACCTTC. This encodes CASSDRGYGYTF.

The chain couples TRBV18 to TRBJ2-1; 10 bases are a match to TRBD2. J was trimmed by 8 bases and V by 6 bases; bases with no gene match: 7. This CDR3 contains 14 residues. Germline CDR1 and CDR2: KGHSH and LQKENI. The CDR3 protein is CASSQGTSADEQFF. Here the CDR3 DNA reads TGTGCCAGCTCGCAAGGGACTAGCGCCGATGAGCAGTTCTTC.

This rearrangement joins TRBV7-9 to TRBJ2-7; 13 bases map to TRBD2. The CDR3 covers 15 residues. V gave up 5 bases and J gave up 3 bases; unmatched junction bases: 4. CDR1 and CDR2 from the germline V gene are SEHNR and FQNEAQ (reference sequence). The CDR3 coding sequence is TGTGCCAGCAGCCCTTGGACTAGCGGGAGCTACGAGCAGTACTTC. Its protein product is CASSPWTSGSYEQYF.

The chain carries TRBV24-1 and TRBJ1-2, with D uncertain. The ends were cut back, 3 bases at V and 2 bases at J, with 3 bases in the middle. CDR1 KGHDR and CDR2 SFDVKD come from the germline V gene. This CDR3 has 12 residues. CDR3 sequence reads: CATSDINYGYTF. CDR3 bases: TGTGCCACCAGTGATATAAACTATGGCTACACCTTC.

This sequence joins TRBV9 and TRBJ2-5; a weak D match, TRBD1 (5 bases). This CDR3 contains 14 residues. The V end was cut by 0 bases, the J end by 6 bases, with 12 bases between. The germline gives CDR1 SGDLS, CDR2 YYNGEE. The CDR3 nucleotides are TGTGCCAGCAGCGTAGTACCAGGACAAAAGACCCAGTACTTC. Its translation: CASSVVPGQKTQYF.

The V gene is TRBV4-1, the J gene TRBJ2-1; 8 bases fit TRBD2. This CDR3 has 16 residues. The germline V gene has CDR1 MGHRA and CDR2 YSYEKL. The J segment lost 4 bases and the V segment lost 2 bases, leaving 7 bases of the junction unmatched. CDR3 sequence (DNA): TGCGCCAGCAGCCAATCTGGGGGCGGGGGGTACAATGAGCAGTTCTTC. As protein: CASSQSGGGGYNEQFF.

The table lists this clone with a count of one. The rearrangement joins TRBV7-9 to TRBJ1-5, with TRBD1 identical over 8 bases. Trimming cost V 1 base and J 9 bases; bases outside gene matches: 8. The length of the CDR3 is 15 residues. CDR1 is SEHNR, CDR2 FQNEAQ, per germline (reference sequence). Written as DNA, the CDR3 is TGTGCCAGCAGCTTAGGGACAGGGAGCCTTGGGCCCCAGCATTTT. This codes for CASSLGTGSLGPQHF. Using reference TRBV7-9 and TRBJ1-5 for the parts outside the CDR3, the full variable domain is DTGVSQNPRHKITKRGQNVTFRCDPISEHNRLYWYRQTLGQGPEFLTYFQNEAQLEKSRLLSDRFSAERPKGSFSTLEIQRTEQGDSAMYLCASSLGTGSLGPQHFGDGTRLSIL.

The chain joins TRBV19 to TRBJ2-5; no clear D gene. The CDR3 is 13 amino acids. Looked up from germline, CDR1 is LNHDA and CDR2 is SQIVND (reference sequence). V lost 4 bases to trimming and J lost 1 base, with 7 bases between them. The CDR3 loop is CASSTSSQETQYF. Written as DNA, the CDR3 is TGTGCCAGTAGTACCTCTAGCCAAGAGACCCAGTACTTC. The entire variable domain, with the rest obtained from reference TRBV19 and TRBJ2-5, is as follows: DGGITQSPKYLFRKEGQNVTLSCEQNLNHDAMYWYRQDPGQGLRLIYYSQIVNDFQKGDIAEGYSVSREKKESFPLTVTSAQKNPTAFYLCASSTSSQETQYFGPGTRLLVL.

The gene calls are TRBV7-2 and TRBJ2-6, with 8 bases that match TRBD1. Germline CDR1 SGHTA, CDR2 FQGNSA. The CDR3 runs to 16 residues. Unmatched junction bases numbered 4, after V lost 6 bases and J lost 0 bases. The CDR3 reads CASSSTGVSGANVLTF. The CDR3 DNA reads TGTGCCAGCAGTTCGACAGGGGTCTCTGGGGCCAACGTCCTGACTTTC.

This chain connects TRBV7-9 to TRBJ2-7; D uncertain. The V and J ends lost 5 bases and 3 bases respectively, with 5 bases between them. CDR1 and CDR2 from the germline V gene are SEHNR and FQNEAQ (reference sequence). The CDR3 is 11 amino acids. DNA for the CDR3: TGTGCCAGCAGCCGAGGCTACGAGCAGTACTTC. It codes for CASSRGYEQYF.

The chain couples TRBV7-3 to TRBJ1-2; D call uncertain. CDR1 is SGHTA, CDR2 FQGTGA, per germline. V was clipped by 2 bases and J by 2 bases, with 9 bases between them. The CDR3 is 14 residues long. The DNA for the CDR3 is TGTGCCAGCAGCTTAGTGCCCCAGAACTATGGCTACACCTTC. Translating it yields CASSLVPQNYGYTF.

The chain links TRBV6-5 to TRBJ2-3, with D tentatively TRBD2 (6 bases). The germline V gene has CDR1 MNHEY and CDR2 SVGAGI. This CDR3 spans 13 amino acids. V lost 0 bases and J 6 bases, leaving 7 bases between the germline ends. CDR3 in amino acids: CASSYSRGDTQYF. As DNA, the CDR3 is TGTGCCAGCAGTTACTCGCGGGGTGATACGCAGTATTTT.

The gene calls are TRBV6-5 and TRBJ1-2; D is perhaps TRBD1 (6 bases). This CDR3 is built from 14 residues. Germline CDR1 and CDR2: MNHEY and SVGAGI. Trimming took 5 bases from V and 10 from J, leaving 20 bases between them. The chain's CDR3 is CASSTLGGTGVYTF. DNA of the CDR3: TGTGCCAGCAGTACTCTAGGGGGTACCGGAGTCTACACCTTC.

The CDR3 spells CSASSQNTGELFF. CDR3 bases: TGCAGTGCAAGTAGCCAGAACACCGGGGAGCTGTTTTTT. The chain has TRBV20-1 and TRBJ2-2; D unresolved. Per germline, CDR1 DFQATT and CDR2 SNEGSKA (reference sequence). V was trimmed by 6 bases and J by 1 base, leaving 9 bases between them. This CDR3 is built from 13 residues.

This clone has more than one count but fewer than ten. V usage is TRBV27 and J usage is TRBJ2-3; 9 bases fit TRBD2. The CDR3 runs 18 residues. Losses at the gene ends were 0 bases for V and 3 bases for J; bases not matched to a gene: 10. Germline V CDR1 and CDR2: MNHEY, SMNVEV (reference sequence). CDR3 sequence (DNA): TGTGCCAGCAGTTTATCCCCCCTGCGGGGGGGCGAAACAGATACGCAGTATTTT. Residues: CASSLSPLRGGETDTQYF.

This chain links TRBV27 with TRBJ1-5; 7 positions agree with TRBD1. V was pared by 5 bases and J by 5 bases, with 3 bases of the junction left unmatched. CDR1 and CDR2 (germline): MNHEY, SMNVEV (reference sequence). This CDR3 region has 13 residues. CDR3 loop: CASSDTGDQPQHF. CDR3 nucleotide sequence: TGTGCCAGCAGTGATACAGGGGATCAGCCCCAGCATTTT.